This T cell receptor (beta chain) derives from a study of CD8 T cells in ankylosing spondylitis. Study-level results: A TCR beta motif made of about eight highly homologous variants seemed typical of ankylosing spondylitis blood. Reports say disease-linked clones showed up significantly more in matched ankylosing spondylitis synovial fluid. As for the disease-linked clones, they showed a CD8+ phenotype and occurred at relatively low frequencies in peripheral blood.

Quantitative 5'-RACE was performed with molecular barcodes, and it yielded the TCR beta libraries. TCRdb itself ran the 5' RACE reads through MiXCR, one entry per CDR3 protein. Altogether hundreds of thousands of distinct CDR3 sequences are present, 20% to 30% being singletons, with the ten largest covering just over 6.5%. This CDR3 comprises 13 residues. CDR1 SGHTA and CDR2 FQGNSA come from the germline V gene. The germline V and J ends were trimmed by 8 bases and 1 base, with 9 bases remaining between them. This clonotype was counted between two and nine times. Its antigen is unknown. The clonotype comes from a male donor with ankylosing spondylitis or in good health (not recorded which). J is TRBJ2-1 and V is TRBV7-2; D not certain. Sequencing input: blood, either unsorted or a sorted T cell fraction (not recorded which). CDR3 residues: CASQDRSYNEQFF. In DNA form, the CDR3 reads TGTGCCAGCCAGGACCGATCCTACAATGAGCAGTTCTTC.